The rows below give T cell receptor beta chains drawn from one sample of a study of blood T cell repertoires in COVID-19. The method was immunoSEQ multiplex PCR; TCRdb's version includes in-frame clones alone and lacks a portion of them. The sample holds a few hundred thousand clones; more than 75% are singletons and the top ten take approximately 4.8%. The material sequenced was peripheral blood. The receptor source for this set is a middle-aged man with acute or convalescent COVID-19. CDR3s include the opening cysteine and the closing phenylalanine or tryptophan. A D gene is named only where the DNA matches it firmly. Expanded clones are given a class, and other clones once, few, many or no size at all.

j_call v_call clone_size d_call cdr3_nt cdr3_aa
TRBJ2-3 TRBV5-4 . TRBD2 TGTGCCAGCAGCCCCGCCGAAGGGCGGGGGACAGATACGCAGTATTTT CASSPAEGRGTDTQYF
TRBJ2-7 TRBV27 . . TGTGCCAGCAGTGCGACAGTCGTCAGCTACGAGCAGTACTTC CASSATVVSYEQYF
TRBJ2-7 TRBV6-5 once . TGTGCCAGCAGTTACTCTCCATCGGGGGGCGCCTACGAGCAGTACTTC CASSYSPSGGAYEQYF
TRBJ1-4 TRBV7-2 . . TGTGCCAGCAGCTTGGGGAGGGCTAATGAAAAACTGTTTTTT CASSLGRANEKLFF
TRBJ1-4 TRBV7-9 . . TGTGCCAGCAGCCGGAGGGGAGGGGAGGCCGAAAAACTGTTTTTT CASSRRGGEAEKLFF
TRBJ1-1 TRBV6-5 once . TGTGCCAGCACAAAGGGGCGAGAAGCTTTCTTT CASTKGREAFF
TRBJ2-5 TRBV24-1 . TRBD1 TGTGCCACCAGTGACCCCGTCGGCCCAGGGGGAGAGACCCAGTACTTC CATSDPVGPGGETQYF
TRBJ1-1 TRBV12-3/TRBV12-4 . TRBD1 TGTGCCAGCAGTCCGGGACAGGGGGCTGAAGCTTTCTTT CASSPGQGAEAFF
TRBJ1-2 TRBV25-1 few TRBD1 TGTGCCAGCAGTGGAGGGGGCATGGGGGGCTACACCTTC CASSGGGMGGYTF
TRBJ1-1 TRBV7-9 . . TGTGCCAGCAGCCTTTGGACAGATCGGAACACTGAAGCTTTCTTT CASSLWTDRNTEAFF
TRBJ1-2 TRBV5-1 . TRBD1 TGCGCCAGCAGCTCGGACAGGGGTAATGGCTACACCTTC CASSSDRGNGYTF
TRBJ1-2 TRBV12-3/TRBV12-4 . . TGTGCCAGCAGCCCTTCCGGTAGAGGCTACACCTTC CASSPSGRGYTF
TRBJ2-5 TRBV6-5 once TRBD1 TGTGCCAGCAGGAGGGGACAGGGGGAGACCCAGTACTTC CASRRGQGETQYF
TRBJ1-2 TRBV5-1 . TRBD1 TGCGCCAGCAGCTTGGCAGGGGGTGGCTACACCTTC CASSLAGGGYTF
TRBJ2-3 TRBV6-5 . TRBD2 TGTGCCAGCGGACCGACTAGCGGGGTTGCAGATACGCAGTATTTT CASGPTSGVADTQYF
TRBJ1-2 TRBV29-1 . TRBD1 TGCAGCGTCGAAATCGGACAGGGCTATGGCTACACCTTC CSVEIGQGYGYTF
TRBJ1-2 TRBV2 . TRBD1 TGTGCCAGCAGTGGGACAGGGGGCATTACCTATGGCTACACCTTC CASSGTGGITYGYTF
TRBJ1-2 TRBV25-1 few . TGTGCCAGCAGTCTGACAGGACATGGCTACACCTTC CASSLTGHGYTF
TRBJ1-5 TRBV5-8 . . TGTGCCAGCAGCTTGTACCAGGGTGCGATGGTAGGCAATCAGCCCCAGCATTTT CASSLYQGAMVGNQPQHF
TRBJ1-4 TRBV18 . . TGTGCCAGCTCTCAGGACAGAACAACTAATGAAAAACTGTTTTTT CASSQDRTTNEKLFF
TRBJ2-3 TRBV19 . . TGTGCCAGTAGTATCGGGCAGGGAAGGGATACGCAGTATTTT CASSIGQGRDTQYF
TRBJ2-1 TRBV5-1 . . TGCGCCAGCAGCTTGGATCGGCAGGGGCGGGATGAGCAGTTCTTC CASSLDRQGRDEQFF
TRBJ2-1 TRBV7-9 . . TGTGCCAGCAGCTTAGAGGTGCAGGACAATGAGCAGTTCTTC CASSLEVQDNEQFF
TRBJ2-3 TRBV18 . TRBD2 TGTGCCAGCTCACCGCGCGGGGGGCCTACAGATACGCAGTATTTT CASSPRGGPTDTQYF
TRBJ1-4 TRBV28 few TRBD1 TGTGCCAGCAGCTTCGGACAGGGGAATAGAAATGAAAAACTGTTTTTT CASSFGQGNRNEKLFF
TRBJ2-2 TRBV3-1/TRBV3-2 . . TGTGCCAGCAGCCAGGGCGGGGGCCACCGGGAGCTGTTTTTT CASSQGGGHRELFF
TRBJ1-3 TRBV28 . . TGTGCCAGCAGTTTAGAGACAGCCAAGGGAAACACCATATATTTT CASSLETAKGNTIYF
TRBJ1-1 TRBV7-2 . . TGTGCCAGCAGCTTCGAACAGGGTTTTGGAGCTTTCTTT CASSFEQGFGAFF
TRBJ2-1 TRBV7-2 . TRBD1 TGTGCCAGCAGCAAAAAACGGGACAGAGATAATAATGAGCAGTTCTTC CASSKKRDRDNNEQFF
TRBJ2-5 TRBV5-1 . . TGCGCCAGCAGCGGTGGGCCCCTAGAGACCCAGTACTTC CASSGGPLETQYF
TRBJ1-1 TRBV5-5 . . TGTGCCAGCAGCCTAATAACAGGGAACACTGAAGCTTTCTTT CASSLITGNTEAFF
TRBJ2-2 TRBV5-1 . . TGCGCCAGCAGCTTGGCCCCAAACACCGGGGAGCTGTTTTTT CASSLAPNTGELFF
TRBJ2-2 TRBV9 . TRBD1 TGTGCCAGCAGCGTAGGGCCCGGGACAGGGTCGACCGGGGAGCTGTTTTTT CASSVGPGTGSTGELFF
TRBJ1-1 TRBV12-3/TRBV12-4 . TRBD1 TGTGCCAGCACCAGGACAGGGAGCACTGAAGCTTTCTTT CASTRTGSTEAFF
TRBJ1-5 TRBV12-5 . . TGTGCTAGTGCCCAACTGGTTGGTCAGCCCCAGCATTTT CASAQLVGQPQHF
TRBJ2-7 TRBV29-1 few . TGCAGCGTTGGACGGAGCTCCTACGAGCAGTACTTC CSVGRSSYEQYF
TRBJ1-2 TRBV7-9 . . TGTGCCAGCAGACCACAGGGCGTTGGGGACTATGGCTACACCTTC CASRPQGVGDYGYTF
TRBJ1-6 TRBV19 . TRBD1 TGTGCCAGTAGTATGTCCGGGACAGGGGCTAGGGGCTCACCCCTCCACTTT CASSMSGTGARGSPLHF